Given below is one TCR beta chain in context. No antigen is known for it. Germline values: CDR1 SGHRS, CDR2 YFSETQ. Trimming stripped 4 bases from V and 8 bases from J, with 13 bases between. The CDR3 loop spans 14 amino acids. TCRdb redid the calling of the 5' RACE reads with MiXCR, one entry per CDR3 protein. The sample holds around 120,000 distinct CDR3 sequences, around 15% seen once. The data are from a study of CD8 T cells in ankylosing spondylitis. Notes on the study in general: In reactive arthritis synovial fluid and blood, some motif variants had been reported before. Matched ankylosing spondylitis synovial fluid reportedly contained a significantly enriched population of disease-linked clones.

The chain combines TRBV5-1 with TRBJ1-6; maybe TRBD1 (6 bases). The sample consisted of blood, either unsorted or a sorted T cell fraction (not recorded which). The receptor was isolated from a female donor with ankylosing spondylitis or in good health (not recorded which). CDR3 bases: TGCGCCAGCAGCGGTGGGGGCGCCGATTCACCCCTCCACTTT. Amino acids: CASSGGGADSPLHF.